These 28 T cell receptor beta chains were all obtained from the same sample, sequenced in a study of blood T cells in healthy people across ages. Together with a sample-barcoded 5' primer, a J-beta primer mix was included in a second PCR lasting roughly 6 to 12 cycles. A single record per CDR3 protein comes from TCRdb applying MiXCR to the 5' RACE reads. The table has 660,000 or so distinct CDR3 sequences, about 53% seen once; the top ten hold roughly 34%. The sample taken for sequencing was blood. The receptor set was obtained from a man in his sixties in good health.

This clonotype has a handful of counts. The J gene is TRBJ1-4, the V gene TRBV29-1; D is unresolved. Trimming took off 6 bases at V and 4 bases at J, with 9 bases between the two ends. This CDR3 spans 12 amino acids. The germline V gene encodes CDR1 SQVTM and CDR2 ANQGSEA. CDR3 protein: CSVRVSNEKLFF. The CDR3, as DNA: TGCAGCGTGCGGGTTAGTAATGAAAAACTGTTTTTT.

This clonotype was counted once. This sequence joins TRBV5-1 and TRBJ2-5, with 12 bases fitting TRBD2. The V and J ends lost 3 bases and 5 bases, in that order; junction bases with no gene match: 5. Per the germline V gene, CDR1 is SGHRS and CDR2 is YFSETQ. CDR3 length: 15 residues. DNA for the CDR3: TGCGCCAGCAGCTCGACTAGCGGGGGACGGGAGACCCAGTACTTC. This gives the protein CASSSTSGGRETQYF.

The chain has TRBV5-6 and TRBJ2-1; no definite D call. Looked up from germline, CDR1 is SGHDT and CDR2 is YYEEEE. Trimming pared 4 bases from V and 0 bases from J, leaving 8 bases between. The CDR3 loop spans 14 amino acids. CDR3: CASSGVSSYNEQFF. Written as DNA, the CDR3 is TGTGCCAGCAGCGGGGTAAGCTCCTACAATGAGCAGTTCTTC.

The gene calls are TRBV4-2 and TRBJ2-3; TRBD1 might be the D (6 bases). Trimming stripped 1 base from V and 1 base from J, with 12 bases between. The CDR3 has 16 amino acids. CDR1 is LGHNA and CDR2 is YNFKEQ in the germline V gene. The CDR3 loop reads CASSQAGQLRTDTQYF. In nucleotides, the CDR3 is TGTGCCAGCAGCCAAGCGGGACAATTGCGCACAGATACGCAGTATTTT.

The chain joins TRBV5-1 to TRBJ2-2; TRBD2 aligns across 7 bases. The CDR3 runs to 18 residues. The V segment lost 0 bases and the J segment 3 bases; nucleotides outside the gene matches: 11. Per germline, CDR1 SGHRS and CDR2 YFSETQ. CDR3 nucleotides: TGCGCCAGCAGCTTGGTTGATATGGCGGGGGACCACACCGGGGAGCTGTTTTTT. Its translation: CASSLVDMAGDHTGELFF.

The CDR3 loop reads CASSYGGVVTGANVLTF. In DNA form, the CDR3 reads TGTGCCAGCAGCTATGGGGGGGTTGTTACTGGGGCCAACGTCCTGACTTTC. V gene TRBV9 combines with J gene TRBJ2-6, with 7 positions matching TRBD2. Germline assignment: CDR1 SGDLS and CDR2 YYNGEE. CDR3 length: 17 amino acids. The V segment lost 4 bases and the J segment 2 bases; nucleotides outside the gene matches: 9.

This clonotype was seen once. CDR3 sequence (DNA): TGTGCCAGCAGCCTAGGGACTTCCCATCAGTACTTC. It is translated as CASSLGTSHQYF. This chain uses TRBV3-1 with TRBJ2-5; D is perhaps TRBD2 (6 bases). The V end lost 4 bases, the J end lost 11 bases, and 14 bases lay between the germline ends. This CDR3 comprises 12 residues. Germline V gene sequence: CDR1 LGHDT, CDR2 YNNKEL (reference sequence).

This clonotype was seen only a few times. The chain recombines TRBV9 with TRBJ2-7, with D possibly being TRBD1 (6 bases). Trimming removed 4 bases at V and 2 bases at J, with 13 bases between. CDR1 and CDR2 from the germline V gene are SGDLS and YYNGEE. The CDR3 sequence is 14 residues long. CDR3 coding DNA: TGTGCCAGCAGCCCCTGGGACAACCCCTACGAGCAGTACTTC. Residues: CASSPWDNPYEQYF.

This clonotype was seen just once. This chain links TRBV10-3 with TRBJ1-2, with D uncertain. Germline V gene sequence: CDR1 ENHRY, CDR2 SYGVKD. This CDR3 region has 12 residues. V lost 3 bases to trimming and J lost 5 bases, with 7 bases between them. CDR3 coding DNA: TGTGCCATCAGTGATAAGGAGTATGGCTACACCTTC. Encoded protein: CAISDKEYGYTF.

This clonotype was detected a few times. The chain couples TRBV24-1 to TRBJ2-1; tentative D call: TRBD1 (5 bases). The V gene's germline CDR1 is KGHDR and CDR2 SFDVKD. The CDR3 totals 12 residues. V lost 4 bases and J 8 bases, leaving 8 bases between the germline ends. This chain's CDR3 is CATSDTTDEQFF. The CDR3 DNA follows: TGTGCCACCAGTGACACGACAGATGAGCAGTTCTTC.

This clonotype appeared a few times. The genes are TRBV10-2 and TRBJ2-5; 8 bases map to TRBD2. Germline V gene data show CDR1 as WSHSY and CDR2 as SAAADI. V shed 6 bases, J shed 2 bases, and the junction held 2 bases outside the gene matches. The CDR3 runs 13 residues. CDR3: CASRSSGQETQYF. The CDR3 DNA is TGCGCCAGCAGGTCTAGCGGGCAAGAGACCCAGTACTTC.

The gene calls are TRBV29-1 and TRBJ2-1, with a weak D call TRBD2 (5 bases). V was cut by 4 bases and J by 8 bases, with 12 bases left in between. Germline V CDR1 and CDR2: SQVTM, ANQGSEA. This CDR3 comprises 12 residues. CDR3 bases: TGCAGCGTTGGTCAGGACTTCGATGAGCAGTTCTTC. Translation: CSVGQDFDEQFF.

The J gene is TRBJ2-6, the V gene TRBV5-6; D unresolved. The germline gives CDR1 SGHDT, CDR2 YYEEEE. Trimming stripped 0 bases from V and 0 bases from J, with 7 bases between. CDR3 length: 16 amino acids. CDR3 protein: CASSLVQSSGANVLTF. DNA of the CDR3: TGTGCCAGCAGCTTGGTGCAGTCCTCTGGGGCCAACGTCCTGACTTTC.

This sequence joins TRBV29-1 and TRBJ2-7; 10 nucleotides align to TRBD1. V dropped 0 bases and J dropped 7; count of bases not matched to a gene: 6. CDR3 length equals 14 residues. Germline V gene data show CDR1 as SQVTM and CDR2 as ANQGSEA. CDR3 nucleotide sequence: TGCAGCGTTGAAGAGGACAGGGGGTCTAATGAGCAGTACTTC. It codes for CSVEEDRGSNEQYF.

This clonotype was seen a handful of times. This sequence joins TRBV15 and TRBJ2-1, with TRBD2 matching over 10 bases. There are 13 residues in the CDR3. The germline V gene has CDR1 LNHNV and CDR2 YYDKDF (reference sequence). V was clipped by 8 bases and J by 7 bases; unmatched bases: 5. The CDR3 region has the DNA TGTGCCACCGAGCGGGGGGGTTCTAATGAGCAGTTCTTC. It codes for CATERGGSNEQFF.

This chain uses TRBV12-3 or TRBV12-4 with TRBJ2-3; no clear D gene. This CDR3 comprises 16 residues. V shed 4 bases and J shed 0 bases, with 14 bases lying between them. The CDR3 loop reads CASSWVGSSSTDTQYF. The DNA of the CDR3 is TGTGCCAGCAGTTGGGTGGGGTCCTCCAGCACAGATACGCAGTATTTT.

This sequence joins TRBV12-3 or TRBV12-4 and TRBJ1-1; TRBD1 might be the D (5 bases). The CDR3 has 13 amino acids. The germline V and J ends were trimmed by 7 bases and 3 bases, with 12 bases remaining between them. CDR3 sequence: CASTPWGDTEAFF. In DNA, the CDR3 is TGTGCCAGCACCCCGTGGGGGGACACTGAAGCTTTCTTT.

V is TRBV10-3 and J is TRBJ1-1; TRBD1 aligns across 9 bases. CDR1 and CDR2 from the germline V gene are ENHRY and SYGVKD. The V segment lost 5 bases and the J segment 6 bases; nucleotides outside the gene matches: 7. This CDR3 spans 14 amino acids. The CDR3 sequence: CAISQGDRESEAFF. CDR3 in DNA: TGTGCCATCAGTCAGGGGGACAGGGAGTCTGAAGCTTTCTTT.

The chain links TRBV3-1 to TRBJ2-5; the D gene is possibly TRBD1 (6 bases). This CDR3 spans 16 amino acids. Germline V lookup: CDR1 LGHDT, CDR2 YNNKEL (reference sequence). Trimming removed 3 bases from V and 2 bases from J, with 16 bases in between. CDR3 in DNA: TGTGCCAGCAGCCATCCTGGAACAGGGCTTCAAGAGACCCAGTACTTC. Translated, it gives CASSHPGTGLQETQYF.

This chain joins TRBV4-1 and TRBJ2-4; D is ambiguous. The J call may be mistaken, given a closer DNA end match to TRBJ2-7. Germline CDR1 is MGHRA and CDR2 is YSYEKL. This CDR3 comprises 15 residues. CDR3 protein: CASSLQTPPVGEQYF. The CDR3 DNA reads TGCGCCAGCAGCCTCCAGACCCCGCCGGTGGGCGAGCAGTACTTC.

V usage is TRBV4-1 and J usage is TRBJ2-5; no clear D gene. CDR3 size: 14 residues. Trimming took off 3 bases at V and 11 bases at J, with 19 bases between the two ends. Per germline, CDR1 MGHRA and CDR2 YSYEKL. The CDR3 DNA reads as TGCGCCAGCAGCCAGCCCCCGCCCCGTCATGAGCAGTACTTC. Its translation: CASSQPPPRHEQYF.

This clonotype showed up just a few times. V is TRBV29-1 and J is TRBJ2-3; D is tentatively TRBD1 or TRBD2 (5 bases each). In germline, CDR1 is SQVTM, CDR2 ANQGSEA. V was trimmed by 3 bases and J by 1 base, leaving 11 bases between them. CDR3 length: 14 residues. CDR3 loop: CSVEIGAGTDTQYF. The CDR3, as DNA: TGCAGCGTTGAGATCGGGGCTGGCACAGATACGCAGTATTTT.

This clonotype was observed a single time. The DNA for the CDR3 is TGCGCCAGCAGCTGGAGGGGGGACTCAGAGACCGATGAGCAGTTCTTC. This codes for CASSWRGDSETDEQFF. The V and J genes are TRBV5-1 and TRBJ2-1, with D possibly being TRBD1 or TRBD2 (6 bases each). V shed 3 bases and J shed 8 bases, with 21 bases lying between them. This CDR3 has 16 residues. Germline CDR1 and CDR2: SGHRS and YFSETQ.

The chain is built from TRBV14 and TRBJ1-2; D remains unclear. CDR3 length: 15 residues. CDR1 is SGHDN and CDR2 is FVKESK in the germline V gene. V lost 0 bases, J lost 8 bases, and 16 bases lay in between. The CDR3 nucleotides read TGTGCCAGCAGCCAAGATGCGCGCGCCCCACGCGGCTACACCTTC. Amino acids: CASSQDARAPRGYTF.

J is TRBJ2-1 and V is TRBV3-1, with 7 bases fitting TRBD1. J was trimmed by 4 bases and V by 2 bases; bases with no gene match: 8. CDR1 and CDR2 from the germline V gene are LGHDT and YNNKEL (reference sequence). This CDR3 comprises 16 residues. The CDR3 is CASSQRYRGSYNEQFF. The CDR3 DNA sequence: TGTGCCAGCAGCCAACGGTACAGGGGTAGTTACAATGAGCAGTTCTTC.

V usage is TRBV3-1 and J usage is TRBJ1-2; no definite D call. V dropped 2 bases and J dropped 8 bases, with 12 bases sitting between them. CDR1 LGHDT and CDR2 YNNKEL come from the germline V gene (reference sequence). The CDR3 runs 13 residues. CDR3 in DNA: TGTGCCAGCAGCCAATCCCGGACGGGAGGCTACACCTTC. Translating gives CASSQSRTGGYTF.

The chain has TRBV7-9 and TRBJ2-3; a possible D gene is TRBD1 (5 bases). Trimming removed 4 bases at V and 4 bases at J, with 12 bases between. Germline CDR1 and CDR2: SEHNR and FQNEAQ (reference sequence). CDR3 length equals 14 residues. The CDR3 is CASSSSSGPDTQYF. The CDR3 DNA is TGTGCCAGCAGCTCATCTTCAGGGCCAGATACGCAGTATTTT.

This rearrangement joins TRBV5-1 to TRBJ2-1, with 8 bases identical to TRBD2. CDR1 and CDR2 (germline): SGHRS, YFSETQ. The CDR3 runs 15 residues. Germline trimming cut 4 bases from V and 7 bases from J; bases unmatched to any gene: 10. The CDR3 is CASSPAAGVQNEQFF. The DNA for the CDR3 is TGCGCCAGCAGCCCAGCAGCGGGGGTACAGAATGAGCAGTTCTTC.